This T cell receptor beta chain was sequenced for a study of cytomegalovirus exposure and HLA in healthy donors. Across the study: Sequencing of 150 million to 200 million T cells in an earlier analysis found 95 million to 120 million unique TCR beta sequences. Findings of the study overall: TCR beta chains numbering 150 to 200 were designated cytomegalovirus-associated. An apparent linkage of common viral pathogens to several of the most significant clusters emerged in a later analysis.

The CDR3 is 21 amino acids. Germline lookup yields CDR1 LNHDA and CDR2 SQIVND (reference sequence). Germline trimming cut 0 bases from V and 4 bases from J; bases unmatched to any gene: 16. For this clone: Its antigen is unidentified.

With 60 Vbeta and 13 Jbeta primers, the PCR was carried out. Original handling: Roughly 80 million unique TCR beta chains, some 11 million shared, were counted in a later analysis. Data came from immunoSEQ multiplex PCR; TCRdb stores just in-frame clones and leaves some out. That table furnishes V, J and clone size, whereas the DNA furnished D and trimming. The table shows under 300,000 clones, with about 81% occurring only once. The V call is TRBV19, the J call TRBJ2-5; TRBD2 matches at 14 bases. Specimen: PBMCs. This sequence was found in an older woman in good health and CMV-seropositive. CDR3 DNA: TGTGCCAGTAGTATAGATTACGACAGGTTTAGGACTAGCGGGAGGACAGAGACCCAGTACTTC. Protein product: CASSIDYDRFRTSGRTETQYF.